This T cell receptor (beta chain) was recorded in a study of T cells in Graves' hyperthyroidism and ophthalmopathy. Turning to the study itself: Upon initial diagnosis and before any treatment, peripheral blood was collected.

Disease lasting under 3 months, a NOSPECS grade of at least 4, and a Clinical Activity Score of at least 3 were features of the ophthalmopathy patients. Thyroid ultrasound and orbital computed tomography, with clinical symptoms and serum thyroxine and TRAb, informed diagnoses. Germline-derived CDR1 and CDR2 are SNHLY and FYNNEI. The CDR3 spans 16 residues. The V gene lost 2 bases and the J gene lost 7 bases, with 18 bases spanning the gap. From RNA transcripts, TCR beta CDR3 regions were amplified. HTBI primers were employed in a first-round RT-PCR of the TCR CDR3. TCRdb recomputed calls from the multiplex PCR reads with MiXCR, one row per CDR3 protein. The sample contains 500,000 to 650,000 distinct CDR3 sequences, about 14% of which appear only once.

The receptor's source is a woman between 50 and 59 years old with Graves' ophthalmopathy. This chain links TRBV2 with TRBJ2-1, with D maybe TRBD2 (6 bases). The sequencing sample was made of blood. The DNA of the CDR3 is TGTGCCAGCAGTGAACGATCGGGAGTGGGGCAGAATGAGCAGTTCTTC. Its protein is CASSERSGVGQNEQFF.